This passage covers 3 T cell receptor beta chains from one sample sequenced in a study of T-cell reconstitution after alpha-beta-depleted transplantation in children. TCRbeta library preparation incorporated unique molecular identifiers. MiXCR, applied by TCRdb to the PCR reads, yields one record per CDR3 protein. The profile shows hundreds of thousands of distinct CDR3 sequences, around 7.8% of them singletons. Here the sequenced sample was PBMCs, mostly from graft donor cells, taken 180 days after TCRalphabeta/CD19-depleted stem cell transplant. The receptors originated from a male patient under 18 who had a stem cell transplant for acute lymphoblastic leukemia, so the T cells may come from the graft donor.

This clonotype has ten or more counts. The rearrangement links TRBV15 to TRBJ1-5; D gene unclear. The CDR3 is made up of 14 amino acids. Germline CDR1 LNHNV, CDR2 YYDKDF (reference sequence). V was trimmed by 1 base and J by 6 bases, leaving 10 bases between them. CDR3 nucleotide sequence: TGTGCCACCAGCAGAGGGGCTCTTAGTCAGCCCCAGCATTTT. This encodes CATSRGALSQPQHF.

This clonotype was observed many times. The chain combines TRBV27 with TRBJ1-2; 12 nucleotides align to TRBD1. Germline-derived CDR1 and CDR2 are MNHEY and SMNVEV (reference sequence). V gave up 8 bases and J gave up 8 bases; unmatched junction bases: 6. This CDR3 spans 13 amino acids. The CDR3 DNA reads as TGTGCCAGCTTTGGGACAGGGGGCGTAGGCTACACCTTC. Translating it yields CASFGTGGVGYTF.

This clonotype occurred many times. The CDR3 loop is CSAGRPYEQYF. DNA of the CDR3: TGCAGTGCTGGACGGCCCTACGAGCAGTACTTC. V is TRBV20-1 and J is TRBJ2-7, with D hard to call. This CDR3 region has 11 residues. With 5 bases removed from V and 2 bases from J, the gap between germline ends came to 7 bases. The germline gives CDR1 DFQATT, CDR2 SNEGSKA (reference sequence).